A selection of T cell receptor beta chains follows, all from one sample in a study of T cells in Graves' hyperthyroidism and ophthalmopathy. Each CDR3 protein is one row after TCRdb ran MiXCR on the multiplex PCR reads. The sample lists about 270,000 distinct CDR3 sequences; 22% were seen once. Sequenced sample: blood. These receptors were collected from a man aged 25 to 40 with Graves' ophthalmopathy. CDR3s include the opening cysteine and the closing phenylalanine or tryptophan. D genes are given only for firm matches. Clone size is shown for a subset of rows, as once, few, many or a class of expanded clone.

D gene,J gene,V gene,clone size,CDR3 protein,CDR3 DNA
-,TRBJ1-1,TRBV29-1,-,CSVGQSTEAFF,TGCAGCGTTGGACAGTCCACTGAAGCTTTCTTT
TRBD2,TRBJ2-1,TRBV7-9,-,CASSLARSGAYNEQFF,TGTGCCAGCAGCTTAGCGCGTAGCGGGGCCTACAATGAGCAGTTCTTC
-,TRBJ1-2,TRBV5-5,-,CASRLAGPNYGYTF,TGTGCCAGCAGACTCGCTGGACCAAACTATGGCTACACCTTC
-,TRBJ1-1,TRBV11-3,-,CASSLGTLTGTEAFF,TGTGCCAGCAGCTTGGGCACCCTTACTGGGACTGAAGCTTTCTTT
-,TRBJ2-7,TRBV11-1,-,CASRISSSYEQYF,TGTGCCAGCAGGATATCGAGCTCCTACGAGCAGTACTTC
TRBD2,TRBJ2-1,TRBV10-3,-,CAIRGTSGDDEQFF,TGTGCCATCAGGGGGACTAGCGGGGATGATGAGCAGTTCTTC
TRBD2,TRBJ2-1,TRBV12-3/TRBV12-4,-,CARLSGTSGREPYNEQFF,TGTGCCAGACTTTCCGGGACTAGCGGGAGAGAACCTTACAATGAGCAGTTCTTC
TRBD2,TRBJ2-2,TRBV20-1,-,CSAIGLAGGWTGELFF,TGCAGTGCTATTGGACTAGCGGGAGGTTGGACCGGGGAGCTGTTTTTT
-,TRBJ2-7,TRBV24-1,-,CATSERDHEQYF,TGTGCCACCAGTGAAAGGGACCACGAGCAGTACTTC
TRBD2,TRBJ2-2,TRBV5-4,-,CASRAGGQNTGELFF,TGTGCCAGCAGGGCGGGAGGGCAGAACACCGGGGAGCTGTTTTTT
TRBD2,TRBJ2-7,TRBV20-1,-,CSAEGLGKEQYF,TGCAGTGCCGAGGGACTAGGAAAAGAGCAGTACTTC
-,TRBJ2-5,TRBV2,-,CASSEPPNQETQYF,TGTGCCAGCAGTGAACCTCCCAACCAAGAGACCCAGTACTTC
TRBD2,TRBJ2-2,TRBV30,-,CAWSRTSGITGELFF,TGTGCCTGGAGTAGGACTAGCGGGATCACCGGGGAGCTGTTTTTT
TRBD2,TRBJ2-3,TRBV28,-,CASSLLSVAGGRTDTQYF,TGTGCCAGCAGTTTATTGTCGGTGGCGGGAGGGCGCACAGATACGCAGTATTTT
TRBD2,TRBJ2-7,TRBV11-2,many,CASSPWTSGAYEQYF,TGTGCCAGCAGCCCATGGACTAGCGGAGCCTACGAGCAGTACTTC
TRBD1,TRBJ1-1,TRBV19,-,CASKGGGGAMNTEAFF,TGTGCCAGTAAAGGGGGAGGGGGCGCTATGAACACTGAAGCTTTCTTT
TRBD2,TRBJ2-1,TRBV5-8,-,CASSVGLAGVGNEQFF,TGTGCCAGCAGCGTGGGACTAGCGGGAGTCGGAAATGAGCAGTTCTTC
-,TRBJ1-5,TRBV12-3/TRBV12-4,-,CASSPPLGSYTYSNQPQHF,TGTGCCAGCAGTCCACCCCTTGGGAGCTACACCTATAGCAATCAGCCCCAGCATTTT
-,TRBJ2-5,TRBV25-1,-,CASSGRVRETQYF,TGTGCCAGCAGTGGTCGAGTCCGAGAGACCCAGTACTTC
-,TRBJ2-1,TRBV2,many,CASSTGPGSSYNEQFF,TGTGCCAGCAGTACCGGGCCCGGGAGTTCCTACAATGAGCAGTTCTTC
-,TRBJ2-3,TRBV12-3/TRBV12-4,few,CASSLNPQISTDTQYF,TGTGCCAGCAGTTTAAACCCGCAGATCAGCACAGATACGCAGTATTTT
TRBD1,TRBJ2-3,TRBV12-3/TRBV12-4,-,CASSAQGARTDTQYF,TGTGCCAGCAGTGCACAGGGGGCTCGCACAGATACGCAGTATTTT
TRBD1,TRBJ2-5,TRBV6-1,few,CASSSQGTGVKETQYF,TGTGCCAGCAGTTCCCAGGGGACAGGGGTTAAAGAGACCCAGTACTTC
-,TRBJ2-7,TRBV6-2/TRBV6-3,-,CASIGVLGLNYEQYF,TGTGCCAGCATTGGGGTCTTGGGGCTTAATTACGAGCAGTACTTC
-,TRBJ2-1,TRBV7-9,-,CASSHPPLGAHEQFF,TGTGCCAGCAGTCATCCCCCCCTCGGAGCCCATGAGCAGTTCTTC
-,TRBJ1-2,TRBV7-9,few,CASSPQGFGGYTF,TGTGCCAGCAGCCCTCAGGGCTTCGGGGGCTACACCTTC
-,TRBJ1-3,TRBV12-3/TRBV12-4,few,CASSFIRPGNTIYF,TGTGCCAGCAGTTTCATCAGGCCTGGAAACACCATATATTTT
TRBD2,TRBJ2-3,TRBV3-1,few,CASSQGLLAGGGPDTQYF,TGTGCCAGCAGCCAAGGGCTCCTAGCGGGAGGGGGCCCAGATACGCAGTATTTT
TRBD2,TRBJ2-3,TRBV9,-,CASSAGTSGSFRTDTQYF,TGTGCCAGCAGCGCCGGGACTAGCGGGAGCTTCCGCACAGATACGCAGTATTTT
TRBD1,TRBJ2-5,TRBV11-2,many,CASSPGQGKETQYF,TGTGCCAGCAGCCCCGGACAGGGGAAAGAGACCCAGTACTTC
-,TRBJ2-1,TRBV7-2,few,CASSLGGVGNEQFF,TGTGCCAGCAGCTTAGGGGGGGTTGGCAATGAGCAGTTCTTC
TRBD1,TRBJ2-2,TRBV11-3,few,CASSLGQGDDRGCAGELFF,TGTGCCAGCAGCTTGGGACAGGGGGACGACCGGGGGTGTGCCGGGGAGCTGTTTTTT
TRBD1,TRBJ2-5,TRBV27,few,CASSSGPTGGLETQYF,TGTGCCAGCAGTTCCGGCCCGACAGGGGGCTTGGAGACCCAGTACTTC
TRBD1,TRBJ1-1,TRBV20-1,few,CSARTGDTEAFF,TGCAGTGCTCGGACAGGGGATACTGAAGCTTTCTTT
-,TRBJ2-6,TRBV28,-,CASSSQELGANVLTF,TGTGCCAGCAGTTCCCAGGAGCTTGGGGCCAACGTCCTGACTTTC
-,TRBJ1-1,TRBV7-9,-,CASSLAPSEAFF,TGTGCCAGCAGCTTAGCTCCCTCGGAAGCTTTCTTT
-,TRBJ1-1,TRBV7-9,many,CASSFTGANTEAFF,TGTGCCAGCAGCTTTACGGGGGCGAACACTGAAGCTTTCTTT
TRBD2,TRBJ2-1,TRBV12-3/TRBV12-4,-,CASSFPPSGRLTYEQFF,TGTGCCAGCAGTTTCCCCCCTAGCGGGAGGTTGACGTATGAGCAGTTCTTC
-,TRBJ2-2,TRBV19,-,CASSISQSTGELFF,TGTGCCAGTAGTATCAGTCAGTCAACCGGGGAGCTGTTTTTT
-,TRBJ2-7,TRBV28,few,CASSLSAVPPYEQYF,TGTGCCAGCAGTTTATCGGCAGTGCCCCCCTACGAGCAGTACTTC
-,TRBJ1-2,TRBV6-6,few,CASSYTLTGDGYTF,TGTGCCAGCAGTTACACCCTAACGGGGGATGGCTACACCTTC
-,TRBJ1-5,TRBV2,-,CASREESYSNQPQHF,TGTGCCAGCAGAGAGGAGAGTTATAGCAATCAGCCCCAGCATTTT
-,TRBJ1-1,TRBV18,many,CASSPSRENTEAFF,TGTGCCAGCTCGCCGTCCCGGGAGAACACTGAAGCTTTCTTT
TRBD1,TRBJ1-2,TRBV27,-,CASSTGDGYTF,TGTGCCAGCAGTACAGGGGATGGCTACACCTTC
TRBD2,TRBJ2-7,TRBV28,-,CASRFWVEREYEQYF,TGTGCCAGCAGGTTTTGGGTCGAGCGGGAGTACGAGCAGTACTTC
-,TRBJ2-7,TRBV12-3/TRBV12-4,few,CASSPASRYEQYF,TGTGCCAGCAGTCCGGCCTCGAGGTACGAGCAGTACTTC
-,TRBJ1-1,TRBV20-1,-,CSAYDRDLVNTEAFF,TGCAGTGCCTATGACCGGGACCTGGTAAACACTGAAGCTTTCTTT